This T cell receptor (beta chain) was captured in a study of blood T cell repertoires in COVID-19. Study as a whole: COVID-19 samples, acute and convalescent, were from the United States, Italy and Spain.

Seattle cases were enrolled at active infection and followed longitudinally. The CDR3 consists of 18 residues. The ends lost 4 bases at V and 6 bases at J; junction bases unmatched: 12. Germline V gene lookup returns CDR1 MNHNS and CDR2 SASEGT. Per the authors' pipeline: Cell counts per sample came from amplifying reference gene primers. Only in-frame clones appear in the TCRdb table, and some are missing; sequencing was by immunoSEQ multiplex PCR. V and J calls and clone size are as listed in that table; D and trimming were resolved from the DNA. Among roughly 260,000 clones listed, 75% to 95% were seen once.

The sequence came from a person aged 18-35 years with COVID-19, enrolled during active disease. The chain links TRBV6-1 to TRBJ2-2; 12 nucleotides agree with TRBD2. Sequenced sample: peripheral blood. CDR3 DNA sequence: TGTGCCAGCAGTGTGGGACTAGCGGGTTACGGCCGGTCCGGGGAGCTGTTTTTT. This codes for CASSVGLAGYGRSGELFF.